This T cell receptor beta chain was documented in a study of shared clonotypes between healthy human individuals. Study in general: Three men and two women, aged 18 to 49, were donors.

Each subset's genomic DNA was split evenly across several immunoSEQ plates. Sequenced by immunoSEQ multiplex PCR; TCRdb stores in-frame clones only, minus some. The sample gives fewer than 650,000 clones, around 80% of which show up once; 9.5% to 15% is in the top ten. Samples left unsorted employed around 90 million PBMCs for genomic DNA. CDR1 is MNHEY, CDR2 SMNVEV, per germline (reference sequence). The CDR3 totals 13 residues. The germline V and J ends were trimmed by 6 bases and 9 bases, with 15 bases remaining between them. Sequenced sample: PBMCs. The clonotype comes from a woman aged 40-49 years in good health. Some clones in this sample may be carry-over from other donors' samples. V gene TRBV27 combines with J gene TRBJ2-1; possibly TRBD2 for D (5 bases). CDR3 amino acids: CASRPRLAGEQFF. CDR3 in DNA: TGTGCCAGCAGACCTAGGCTGGCGGGTGAGCAGTTCTTC.